These 19 T cell receptor beta chains originate from one sample sequenced in a study of T-cell memory formation after mild COVID-19. TCRdb re-analysed the 5' RACE reads in MiXCR, keeping a single row per CDR3 protein. The sample has hundreds of thousands of distinct CDR3 sequences; about 17% are singletons. The sample consisted of PBMCs or a T cell subset sorted from them (not recorded which). The receptors come from a man between 18 and 35 years old who had mild COVID-19 (a few samples of this study predate the infection). Cell type and time point are not known.

This clonotype was seen ten or more times. The chain uses TRBV5-1 and TRBJ2-3; TRBD1 aligns across 11 bases. This CDR3 spans 14 amino acids. Trimming removed 4 bases from V and 10 bases from J; junction bases left unmatched: 8. Germline CDR1 is SGHRS and CDR2 is YFSETQ. For the CDR3, the DNA is TGCGCCAGCAGCCCCGGGACAGGGGGTGTGGCGCAGTATTTT. Translated: CASSPGTGGVAQYF.

The CDR3 loop reads CASSRDVDEQFF. For the CDR3, the DNA is TGTGCCAGCAGTAGGGACGTTGATGAGCAGTTCTTC. V gene TRBV2 combines with J gene TRBJ2-1; either TRBD1 or TRBD2 may supply D (5 bases each). The V end lost 5 bases, the J end lost 8 bases, and 10 bases lay between the germline ends. This CDR3 spans 12 amino acids. Germline CDR1 and CDR2: SNHLY and FYNNEI.

This clonotype has a count of ten or more. J is TRBJ2-7 and V is TRBV13; possible D gene TRBD1, 6 bases. Germline V lookup: CDR1 PRHDT, CDR2 FYEKMQ (reference sequence). The germline V and J ends were trimmed by 6 bases and 0 bases, with 21 bases remaining between them. The CDR3 covers 17 residues. This CDR3 is CASSFGLTGSSSYEQYF. CDR3 nucleotide sequence: TGTGCCAGCAGTTTCGGACTGACAGGTTCGAGCTCCTACGAGCAGTACTTC.

This clonotype has just a few counts. V is TRBV20-1 and J is TRBJ1-2; no clear D gene. Deletions cut 2 bases from V and 7 bases from J, with 17 bases between. CDR1 and CDR2 (germline): DFQATT, SNEGSKA (reference sequence). The CDR3 consists of 14 residues. The CDR3 nucleotides are TGCAGTGCTAGAACCGGGATCCTGCCTGCTGGCTACACCTTC. It specifies CSARTGILPAGYTF.

J is TRBJ1-2 and V is TRBV7-9; TRBD1 matches at 7 bases. This CDR3 region has 15 residues. The germline CDR1 and CDR2 sequences are SEHNR and FQNEAQ (reference sequence). Unmatched junction bases numbered 8, after V lost 5 bases and J lost 2 bases. The CDR3: CASSVQGRDNYGYTF. CDR3 nucleotides: TGTGCCAGCAGCGTACAGGGGAGAGACAACTATGGCTACACCTTC.

This clonotype came up many times. The chain combines TRBV12-3 or TRBV12-4 with TRBJ1-2, with unresolved D. V was trimmed by 5 bases and J by 8 bases, leaving 12 bases between them. CDR3 length equals 12 residues. Here the CDR3 DNA reads TGTGCCAGCAGTCGGAGAGGACCCGGCTACACCTTC. Amino acids: CASSRRGPGYTF.

This clonotype turned up a few times. The chain combines TRBV10-2 with TRBJ2-5, with unresolved D. The CDR3 extends over 14 amino acids. Germline values: CDR1 WSHSY, CDR2 SAAADI. V was cut by 3 bases and J by 5 bases, with 13 bases left in between. The CDR3 DNA follows: TGCGCCAGCAGTGACCCCCCTAGTTACGAGACCCAGTACTTC. Amino acids: CASSDPPSYETQYF.

The V gene is TRBV2, the J gene TRBJ1-6; D might be TRBD1 (6 bases). The CDR3 has 17 residues. Trimming left V 5 bases short and J 0 bases short, with 14 bases between. In germline, CDR1 is SNHLY, CDR2 FYNNEI. CDR3 protein: CASSTGGPSSYNSPLHF. The CDR3, as DNA: TGTGCCAGCAGTACCGGGGGGCCGAGCTCCTATAATTCACCCCTCCACTTT.

A few counts support this clonotype. CDR3 DNA sequence: TGTGCCAGCAGTTTTGAGGGACAGAACACTGAAGCTTTCTTT. Amino acids: CASSFEGQNTEAFF. The rearrangement uses TRBV12-3 or TRBV12-4 and TRBJ1-1, with a possible D match to TRBD1 (6 bases). CDR3 size: 14 residues. Trimming shortened V by 3 bases and J by 1 base, and 9 bases separated the two germline ends.

The gene calls are TRBV5-8 and TRBJ2-3; possible D gene TRBD1, 6 bases. From germline, CDR1 is SGHTS and CDR2 YDEGEE. V gave up 2 bases and J gave up 8 bases, with 18 bases separating them. The CDR3 covers 15 residues. The CDR3 DNA reads as TGTGCCAGCAGCTTATGGGGGCGCTTGGTTGGTACGCAGTATTTT. It codes for CASSLWGRLVGTQYF.

This clonotype has just a few counts. V usage is TRBV4-2 and J usage is TRBJ2-2, with TRBD1 matching over 11 bases. Unmatched junction bases numbered 12, after V lost 6 bases and J lost 6 bases. Germline V lookup: CDR1 LGHNA, CDR2 YNFKEQ. This CDR3 is built from 17 residues. CDR3 nucleotide sequence: TGTGCCAGCAGTTACGACGGACAGGGGGCGCTTCCCGGGGAGCTGTTTTTT. It translates to CASSYDGQGALPGELFF.

In this sample, this clonotype turned up a few times. This chain connects TRBV19 to TRBJ2-7; D possibly corresponds to TRBD1 (7 bases). This CDR3 comprises 15 residues. Per germline, CDR1 LNHDA and CDR2 SQIVND (reference sequence). V dropped 3 bases and J dropped 4 bases, with 16 bases sitting between them. CDR3 coding DNA: TGTGCCAGTAGTATGCGGGACAGACTACCGTACGAGCAGTACTTC. This sequence encodes CASSMRDRLPYEQYF.

The rearrangement links TRBV4-1 to TRBJ2-7, with 9 bases aligning to TRBD1. CDR3 size: 16 residues. CDR1 and CDR2 (germline): MGHRA, YSYEKL. With 0 bases clipped from V and 3 bases from J, the junction kept 6 bases outside the gene matches. The CDR3 reads CASSQDLGTGFYEQYF. The CDR3, as DNA: TGCGCCAGCAGCCAAGATCTTGGGACAGGGTTCTACGAGCAGTACTTC.

V and J are TRBV6-5 and TRBJ2-3; D tentatively reads TRBD1 or TRBD2 (6 bases each). The CDR3 totals 16 residues. Germline V CDR1 and CDR2: MNHEY, SVGAGI. V lost 1 base, J lost 5 bases, and 16 bases lay in between. The CDR3 loop reads CASSYLYRGRRDTQYF. CDR3 nucleotides: TGTGCCAGCAGTTACTTGTACCGGGGGCGTAGAGATACGCAGTATTTT.

This rearrangement joins TRBV24-1 to TRBJ2-3; D call uncertain. Germline CDR1 is KGHDR and CDR2 is SFDVKD. CDR3 length: 13 amino acids. V was clipped by 8 bases and J by 3 bases, with 11 bases between them. CDR3 coding DNA: TGTGCCACCACGGGTGGTGCAACAGATACGCAGTATTTT. Encoded protein: CATTGGATDTQYF.

This clonotype appeared a few times. The rearrangement links TRBV5-1 to TRBJ2-7; TRBD2 aligns across 10 bases. Trimming at V came to 4 bases and at J to 3 bases, leaving 4 bases not matched to a gene. Germline assignment: CDR1 SGHRS and CDR2 YFSETQ. This CDR3 region has 14 residues. The CDR3 DNA sequence: TGCGCCAGCAGCCGGACTAGCGGAGACTACGAGCAGTACTTC. This codes for CASSRTSGDYEQYF. The whole variable domain, remainder taken from reference TRBV5-1 and TRBJ2-7, is KAGVTQTPRYLIKTRGQQVTLSCSPISGHRSVSWYQQTPGQGLQFLFEYFSETQRNKGNFPGRFSGRQFSNSRSEMNVSTLELGDSALYLCASSRTSGDYEQYFGPGTRLTVT.

This clonotype was found many times. V usage is TRBV5-1 and J usage is TRBJ1-2; D might be TRBD1 (5 bases). CDR3 length: 14 residues. The germline CDR1 and CDR2 sequences are SGHRS and YFSETQ. Deletions cut 0 bases from V and 6 bases from J, with 12 bases between. The CDR3 DNA reads as TGCGCCAGCAGCTTGGGGGGGGAGGGCCATGGCTACACCTTC. Translating gives CASSLGGEGHGYTF.

This clonotype occurred a few times. This chain links TRBV6-2 or TRBV6-3 with TRBJ1-5, with D tentatively TRBD1 (5 bases). Germline V gene sequence: CDR1 MNHEY, CDR2 SVGEGT. V gave up 6 bases and J gave up 5 bases, with 11 bases separating them. The CDR3 spans 13 residues. The CDR3 reads CASRLWGYQPQHF. The CDR3 nucleotides are TGTGCCAGCAGGCTGTGGGGGTATCAGCCCCAGCATTTT.

This clonotype was seen repeatedly, ten times or more. J is TRBJ2-1 and V is TRBV5-1, with 7 bases fitting TRBD2. CDR1 SGHRS and CDR2 YFSETQ come from the germline V gene. Trimming removed 4 bases from V and 0 bases from J; junction bases left unmatched: 10. The CDR3 contains 17 residues. In nucleotides, the CDR3 is TGCGCCAGCAGCCCCAAAGCGGGGACCAGCTCCTACAATGAGCAGTTCTTC. Translated, it gives CASSPKAGTSSYNEQFF.